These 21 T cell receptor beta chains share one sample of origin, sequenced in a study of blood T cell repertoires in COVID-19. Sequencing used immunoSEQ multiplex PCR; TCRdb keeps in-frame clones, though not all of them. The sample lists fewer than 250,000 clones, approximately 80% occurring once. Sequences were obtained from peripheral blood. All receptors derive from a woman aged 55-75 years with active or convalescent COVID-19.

CDR3 DNA: TGTGCCAGCAGTTCCCAGGGGAGTAGGAATCAGCCCCAGCATTTT. Protein sequence: CASSSQGSRNQPQHF. The rearrangement joins TRBV2 to TRBJ1-5; D perhaps matches TRBD1 (6 bases). Trimming pared 5 bases from V and 4 bases from J, leaving 15 bases between. The CDR3 consists of 15 residues. CDR1 and CDR2 from the germline V gene are SNHLY and FYNNEI.

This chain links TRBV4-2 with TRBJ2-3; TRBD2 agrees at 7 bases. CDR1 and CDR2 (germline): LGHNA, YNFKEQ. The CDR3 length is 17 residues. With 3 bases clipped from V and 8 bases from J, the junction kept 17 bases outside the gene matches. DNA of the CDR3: TGTGCCAGCAGCCAGGCCCGCGTCACGATAACGGGGGGTACGCAGTATTTT. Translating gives CASSQARVTITGGTQYF.

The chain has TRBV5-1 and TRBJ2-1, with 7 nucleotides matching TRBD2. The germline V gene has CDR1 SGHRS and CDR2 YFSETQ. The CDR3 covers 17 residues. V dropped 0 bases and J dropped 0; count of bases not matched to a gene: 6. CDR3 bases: TGCGCCAGCAGCTTGGAACGGGGAGGGAGCTCCTACAATGAGCAGTTCTTC. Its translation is CASSLERGGSSYNEQFF.

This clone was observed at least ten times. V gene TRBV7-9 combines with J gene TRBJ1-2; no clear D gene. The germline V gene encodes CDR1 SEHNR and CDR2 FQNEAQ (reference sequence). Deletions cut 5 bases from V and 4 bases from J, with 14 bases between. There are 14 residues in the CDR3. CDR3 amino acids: CASSPRRSGYGYTF. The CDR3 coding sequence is TGTGCCAGCAGCCCGAGACGGAGCGGCTATGGCTACACCTTC.

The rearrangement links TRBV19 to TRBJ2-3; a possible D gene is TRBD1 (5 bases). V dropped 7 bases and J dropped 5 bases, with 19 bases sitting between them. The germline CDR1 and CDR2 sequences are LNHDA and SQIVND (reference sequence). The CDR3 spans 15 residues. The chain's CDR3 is CASKKSQGLLDTQYF. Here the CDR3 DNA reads TGTGCCAGTAAGAAGTCTCAGGGATTGCTAGATACGCAGTATTTT.

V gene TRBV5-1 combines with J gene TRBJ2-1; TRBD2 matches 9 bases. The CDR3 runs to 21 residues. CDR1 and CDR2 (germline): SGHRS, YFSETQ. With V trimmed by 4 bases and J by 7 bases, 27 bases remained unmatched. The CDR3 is CASSPREPIYASGRRLNEQFF. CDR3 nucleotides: TGCGCCAGCAGCCCGAGGGAGCCGATTTATGCCAGCGGGAGGCGTCTGAATGAGCAGTTCTTC.

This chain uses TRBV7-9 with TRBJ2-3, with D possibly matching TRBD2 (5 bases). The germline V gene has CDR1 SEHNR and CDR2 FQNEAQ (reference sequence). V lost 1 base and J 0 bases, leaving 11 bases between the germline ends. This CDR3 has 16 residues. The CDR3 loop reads CASSLELERSTDTQYF. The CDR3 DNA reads TGTGCCAGCAGCTTAGAACTAGAGCGTAGCACAGATACGCAGTATTTT.

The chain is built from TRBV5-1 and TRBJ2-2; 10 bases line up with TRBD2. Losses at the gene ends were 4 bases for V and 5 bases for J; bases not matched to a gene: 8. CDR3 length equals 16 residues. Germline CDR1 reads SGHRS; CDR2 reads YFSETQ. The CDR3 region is CASSPPGLAQTGELFF. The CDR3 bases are TGCGCCAGCAGCCCTCCGGGACTAGCGCAGACCGGGGAGCTGTTTTTT.

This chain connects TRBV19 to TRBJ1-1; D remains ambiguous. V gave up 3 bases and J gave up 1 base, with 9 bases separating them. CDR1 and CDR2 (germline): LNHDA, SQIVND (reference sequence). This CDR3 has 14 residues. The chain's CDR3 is CASSIGWANTEAFF. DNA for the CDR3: TGTGCCAGTAGTATTGGGTGGGCGAACACTGAAGCTTTCTTT.

The CDR3, as DNA: TGTGCCAGCAGCTTCACAGGGGTTCGGAACTCTGGGGCCAACGTCCTGACTTTC. Translation: CASSFTGVRNSGANVLTF. V and J are TRBV11-2 and TRBJ2-6; 7 bases map to TRBD1. After removal of 3 bases from V and 0 bases from J, the junction contained 8 bases not matched to a gene. Looked up from germline, CDR1 is SGHAT and CDR2 is FQNNGV. This CDR3 spans 18 amino acids.

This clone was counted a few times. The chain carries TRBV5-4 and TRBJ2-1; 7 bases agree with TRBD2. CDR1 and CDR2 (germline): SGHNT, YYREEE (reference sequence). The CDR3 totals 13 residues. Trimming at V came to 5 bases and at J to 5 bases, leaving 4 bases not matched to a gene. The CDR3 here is CASRTSLNNEQFF. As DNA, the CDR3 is TGTGCCAGCAGGACTAGCCTGAACAATGAGCAGTTCTTC.

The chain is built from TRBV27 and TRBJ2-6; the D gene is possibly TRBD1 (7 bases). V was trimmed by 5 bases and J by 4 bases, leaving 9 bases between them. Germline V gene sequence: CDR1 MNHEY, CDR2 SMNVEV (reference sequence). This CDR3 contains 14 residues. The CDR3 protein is CASSQGGGANVLTF. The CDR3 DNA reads TGTGCCAGCAGTCAGGGGGGCGGGGCCAACGTCCTGACTTTC.

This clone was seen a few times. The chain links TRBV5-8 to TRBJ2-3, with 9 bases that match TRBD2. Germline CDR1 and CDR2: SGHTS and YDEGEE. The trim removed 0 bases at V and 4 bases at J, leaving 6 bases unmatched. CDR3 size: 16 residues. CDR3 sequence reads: CASSLDASGESDTQYF. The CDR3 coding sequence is TGTGCCAGCAGCTTGGACGCTAGCGGGGAATCAGATACGCAGTATTTT.

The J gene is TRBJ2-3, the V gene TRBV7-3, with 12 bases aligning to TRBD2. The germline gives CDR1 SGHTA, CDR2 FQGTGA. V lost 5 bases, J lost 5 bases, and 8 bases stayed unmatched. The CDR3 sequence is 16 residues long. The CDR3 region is CASSPSGLAGLDTQYF. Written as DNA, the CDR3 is TGTGCCAGCAGCCCGAGCGGACTAGCGGGATTAGATACGCAGTATTTT.

The CDR3 DNA reads as TGCAGCGTTGACAGGGGGAATGGAGAGACCCAGTACTTC. Translation gives CSVDRGNGETQYF. V gene TRBV29-1 combines with J gene TRBJ2-5; the match to TRBD1 covers 7 bases. CDR1 SQVTM and CDR2 ANQGSEA come from the germline V gene. The CDR3 is 13 residues long. V was pared by 3 bases and J by 4 bases, with 5 bases of the junction left unmatched.

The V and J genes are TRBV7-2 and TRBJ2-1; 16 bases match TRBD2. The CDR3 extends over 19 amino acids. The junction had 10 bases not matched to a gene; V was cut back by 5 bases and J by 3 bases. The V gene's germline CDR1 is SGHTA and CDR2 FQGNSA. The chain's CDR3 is CASSQGLAGGDFHYNEQFF. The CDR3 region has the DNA TGTGCCAGCAGCCAGGGACTAGCGGGGGGGGATTTCCACTACAATGAGCAGTTCTTC.

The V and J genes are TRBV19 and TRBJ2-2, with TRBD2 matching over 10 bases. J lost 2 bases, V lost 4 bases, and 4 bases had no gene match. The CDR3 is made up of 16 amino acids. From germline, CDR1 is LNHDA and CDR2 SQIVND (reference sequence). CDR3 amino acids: CASSTRTSGNTGELFF. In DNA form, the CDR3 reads TGTGCCAGTAGTACACGGACTAGCGGAAACACCGGGGAGCTGTTTTTT.

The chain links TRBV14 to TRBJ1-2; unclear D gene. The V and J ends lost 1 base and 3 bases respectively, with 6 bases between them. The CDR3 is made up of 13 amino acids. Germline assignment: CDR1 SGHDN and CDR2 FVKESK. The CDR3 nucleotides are TGTGCCAGCAGCCAAGGGCGGGACTATGGCTACACCTTC. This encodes CASSQGRDYGYTF. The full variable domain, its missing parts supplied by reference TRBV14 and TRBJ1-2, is EAGVTQFPSHSVIEKGQTVTLRCDPISGHDNLYWYRRVMGKEIKFLLHFVKESKQDESGMPNNRFLAERTGGTYSTLKVQPAELEDSGVYFCASSQGRDYGYTFGSGTRLTVV.

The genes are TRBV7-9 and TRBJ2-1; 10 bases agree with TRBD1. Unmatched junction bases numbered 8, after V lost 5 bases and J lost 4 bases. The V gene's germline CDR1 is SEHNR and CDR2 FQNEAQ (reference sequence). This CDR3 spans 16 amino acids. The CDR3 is CASSPGGQGQYNEQFF. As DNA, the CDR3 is TGTGCCAGCAGCCCAGGGGGACAGGGGCAATACAATGAGCAGTTCTTC.

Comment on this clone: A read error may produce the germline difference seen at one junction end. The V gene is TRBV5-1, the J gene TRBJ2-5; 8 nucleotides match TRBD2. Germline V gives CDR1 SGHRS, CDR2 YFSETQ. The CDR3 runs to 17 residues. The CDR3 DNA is TGCGCCCGCAGCTCCGCGGGGGGCGGGGGGATACAAGAGACCCAGTACTTC. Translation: CARSSAGGGGIQETQYF. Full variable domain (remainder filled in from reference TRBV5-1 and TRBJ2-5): KAGVTQTPRYLIKTRGQQVTLSCSPISGHRSVSWYQQTPGQGLQFLFEYFSETQRNKGNFPGRFSGRQFSNSRSEMNVSTLELGDSALYLCARSSAGGGGIQETQYFGPGTRLLVL.

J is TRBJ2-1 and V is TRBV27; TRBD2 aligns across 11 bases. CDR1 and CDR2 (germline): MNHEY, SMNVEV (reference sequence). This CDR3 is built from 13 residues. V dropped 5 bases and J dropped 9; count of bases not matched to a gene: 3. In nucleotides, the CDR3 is TGTGCCAGCAGTGCCGGGACTAGCGGTGAGCAGTTCTTC. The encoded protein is CASSAGTSGEQFF.